Each of the 25 T cell receptor beta chains below was sequenced from the same sample in a study of T cells in Graves' hyperthyroidism and ophthalmopathy. TCR beta CDR3 regions were amplified from RNA transcripts. The HTBI primer set drove a first-round RT-PCR of the TCR CDR3. MiXCR, applied by TCRdb to the multiplex PCR reads, yields one record per CDR3 protein. Of over 300,000 distinct CDR3 sequences detected, roughly 13% appear once; the ten largest clones hold 9.5% to 12%. What was sequenced was blood. Source of these receptors: a woman in her sixties with Graves' hyperthyroidism.

The chain carries TRBV12-3 or TRBV12-4 and TRBJ2-1; D is ambiguous. CDR3 length: 14 amino acids. V lost 3 bases and J lost 6, with 12 bases in between. The CDR3 sequence is CASSFTTPGNEQFF. The DNA of the CDR3 is TGTGCCAGCAGTTTTACCACTCCGGGCAATGAGCAGTTCTTC.

This clonotype was observed a handful of times. The chain joins TRBV5-1 to TRBJ1-6; D uncertain. The germline gives CDR1 SGHRS, CDR2 YFSETQ. Trimming took off 7 bases at V and 8 bases at J, with 13 bases between the two ends. The CDR3 spans 13 residues. In DNA form, the CDR3 reads TGCGCCAGCGGGAACAACCCAGATTCACCCCTCCACTTT. Protein product: CASGNNPDSPLHF.

With respect to this clonotype: A much larger clonotype is one base distant, so this may be a read error. CDR3 loop: CAWSAPPYEQYF. The CDR3 DNA is TGTGCCTGGAGTGCTCCACCTTACGAGCAGTACTTC. The rearrangement uses TRBV30 and TRBJ2-7, with D hard to call. The CDR3 runs to 12 residues. Germline V gives CDR1 GTSNPN, CDR2 SVGIG (reference sequence). V lost 1 base, J lost 4 bases, and 8 bases lay in between.

This clonotype has just a few counts. The V gene is TRBV9, the J gene TRBJ2-1; 8 positions match TRBD2. Germline values: CDR1 SGDLS, CDR2 YYNGEE. This CDR3 comprises 16 residues. V lost 4 bases and J lost 10; bases outside the gene matches: 16. CDR3 protein: CASSPAGGGRAREQFF. The CDR3 bases are TGTGCCAGCAGCCCGGCCGGGGGGGGGAGGGCCCGAGAGCAGTTCTTC.

V gene TRBV5-6 combines with J gene TRBJ2-2, with D possibly called TRBD1 or TRBD2 (5 bases each). V lost 3 bases to trimming and J lost 5 bases, with 8 bases between them. The V gene's germline CDR1 is SGHDT and CDR2 YYEEEE. CDR3 length: 13 amino acids. DNA of the CDR3: TGTGCCAGCAGCTATGGGGGTACCGGGGAGCTGTTTTTT. Translating it yields CASSYGGTGELFF.

This clonotype was seen more than once but under ten times. Its ends do not fully match the called genes, so a read error is possible. The V call is TRBV5-1, the J call TRBJ2-7, with D tentatively TRBD2 (5 bases). CDR3 length: 14 residues. Germline V gene sequence: CDR1 SGHRS, CDR2 YFSETQ. CDR3 sequence: CASSPRVRTREQHF. CDR3 in DNA: TGCGCCAGCAGCCCGAGGGTCAGGACTCGCGAGCAGCACTTC.

The rearrangement joins TRBV9 to TRBJ2-6; D is possibly TRBD1 or TRBD2 (5 bases each). Trimming took 1 base from V and 0 from J, leaving 11 bases between them. The CDR3 covers 17 residues. The germline gives CDR1 SGDLS, CDR2 YYNGEE. CDR3 region: CASSVSLGDSGANVLTF. CDR3 coding DNA: TGTGCCAGCAGCGTAAGTCTGGGGGACTCTGGGGCCAACGTCCTGACTTTC. Variable domain in full (rest from reference TRBV9 and TRBJ2-6): DSGVTQTPKHLITATGQRVTLRCSPRSGDLSVYWYQQSLDQGLQFLIQYYNGEERAKGNILERFSAQQFPDLHSELNLSSLELGDSALYFCASSVSLGDSGANVLTFGAGSRLTVL.

This clonotype was seen many times. The genes are TRBV9 and TRBJ2-7; tentatively, D is TRBD2 (5 bases). Trimming shortened V by 0 bases and J by 6 bases, and 13 bases separated the two germline ends. The CDR3 extends over 14 amino acids. Germline V gene sequence: CDR1 SGDLS, CDR2 YYNGEE. The CDR3 loop reads CASSVAGQSGEQYF. The CDR3 bases are TGTGCCAGCAGCGTAGCTGGCCAAAGCGGCGAGCAGTACTTC.

This clonotype has at least ten counts. The J gene is TRBJ2-3, the V gene TRBV18; TRBD2 aligns across 10 bases. Germline lookup yields CDR1 KGHSH and CDR2 LQKENI. V lost 2 bases and J lost 4; bases outside the gene matches: 9. The CDR3 totals 17 residues. The DNA of the CDR3 is TGTGCCAGCTCACCAAGGGCTAGCGGGAGTTCGGCAGATACGCAGTATTTT. Translating it yields CASSPRASGSSADTQYF.

Ten or more counts support this clonotype. V and J are TRBV28 and TRBJ1-6, with D uncertain. Germline-derived CDR1 and CDR2 are MDHEN and SYDVKM. This CDR3 is built from 12 residues. V was pared by 3 bases and J by 16 bases, with 13 bases between. CDR3 nucleotides: TGTGCCAGCAGTTTTTTCAGTAACGTACTCCACTTT. This codes for CASSFFSNVLHF.

This clonotype was observed a few times. The V call is TRBV11-3, the J call TRBJ2-3; D may be TRBD1 (5 bases). Germline V gene sequence: CDR1 SGHNT, CDR2 YENEEA. The CDR3 has 13 residues. The germline V and J ends were trimmed by 6 bases and 3 bases, with 10 bases remaining between them. CDR3 nucleotides: TGTGCCAGCAGGACACCAGGGACAGATACGCAGTATTTT. This translates into CASRTPGTDTQYF.

This clonotype was found a few times. At one boundary the junction diverges from the germline segment, which might be a read error. This chain uses TRBV6-5 with TRBJ1-1, with D tentatively TRBD1 (6 bases). Germline V gene lookup returns CDR1 MNHEY and CDR2 SVGAGI. The CDR3 consists of 15 residues. CDR3 in DNA: TGTGCCAGCGGTTATATTGGGACATCGAACACTGAAGCTTTCTTT. Its protein is CASGYIGTSNTEAFF.

This clonotype was observed at least ten times. The rearrangement uses TRBV27 and TRBJ1-5; a weak D match, TRBD1 (6 bases). The V gene's germline CDR1 is MNHEY and CDR2 SMNVEV (reference sequence). V dropped 5 bases and J dropped 2 bases, with 19 bases sitting between them. This CDR3 spans 17 amino acids. The DNA for the CDR3 is TGTGCCAGCAGTATGTATCGGACAGCCTCCGGCAATCAGCCCCAGCATTTT. Its translation is CASSMYRTASGNQPQHF.

This clonotype was counted only a few times. The CDR3 nucleotides read TGTGCCAGCAGCTTAGGGGACAGAGTCAATTCACCCCTCCACTTT. Translating gives CASSLGDRVNSPLHF. This chain uses TRBV5-6 with TRBJ1-6, with 7 bases matching TRBD1. CDR1 is SGHDT and CDR2 is YYEEEE in the germline V gene. This CDR3 contains 15 residues. The J segment lost 7 bases and the V segment lost 2 bases, leaving 6 bases of the junction unmatched.

There are a few counts of this clonotype. V gene TRBV29-1 combines with J gene TRBJ2-7; no firm D call. Germline V gene sequence: CDR1 SQVTM, CDR2 ANQGSEA. There are 13 residues in the CDR3. The V and J ends lost 5 bases and 0 bases respectively, with 11 bases between them. The CDR3 nucleotides are TGCAGCGTTAGGTCACATAGCTCCTACGAGCAGTACTTC. Translation: CSVRSHSSYEQYF.

This clonotype was seen repeatedly, ten times or more. This chain links TRBV18 with TRBJ2-3; 7 bases match TRBD1. The CDR3 is 15 residues long. Losses at the gene ends were 2 bases for V and 3 bases for J; bases not matched to a gene: 5. Germline lookup yields CDR1 KGHSH and CDR2 LQKENI. The CDR3, as DNA: TGTGCCAGCTCACCAAGACAGGGAACGACAGATACGCAGTATTTT. Its translation: CASSPRQGTTDTQYF.

This clonotype came up many times. The chain carries TRBV6-1 and TRBJ1-2; D unclear. V was pared by 6 bases and J by 4 bases, with 18 bases between. In germline, CDR1 is MNHNS, CDR2 SASEGT. The CDR3 has 15 amino acids. The CDR3 sequence is CASRPLLTVAYGYTF. CDR3 in DNA: TGTGCCAGCAGACCATTACTCACAGTAGCCTATGGCTACACCTTC.

The sample holds many counts of this clonotype. This chain connects TRBV15 to TRBJ1-1; no definite D call. The CDR3 has 14 residues. The V end was cut by 0 bases, the J end by 2 bases, with 7 bases between. Per germline, CDR1 LNHNV and CDR2 YYDKDF (reference sequence). For the CDR3, the DNA is TGTGCCACCAGCAGAGATCCGAGTAACACTGAAGCTTTCTTT. Translated, it gives CATSRDPSNTEAFF.

J is TRBJ2-3 and V is TRBV9; D is perhaps TRBD1 (6 bases). From germline, CDR1 is SGDLS and CDR2 YYNGEE. The CDR3 loop spans 16 amino acids. V was trimmed by 0 bases and J by 0 bases, leaving 11 bases between them. CDR3 DNA sequence: TGTGCCAGCAGCGTAGCTGGGGGCCAGAGCACAGATACGCAGTATTTT. It codes for CASSVAGGQSTDTQYF. The full variable domain, completed using reference TRBV9 and TRBJ2-3, is DSGVTQTPKHLITATGQRVTLRCSPRSGDLSVYWYQQSLDQGLQFLIQYYNGEERAKGNILERFSAQQFPDLHSELNLSSLELGDSALYFCASSVAGGQSTDTQYFGPGTRLTVL.

The chain carries TRBV7-6 and TRBJ1-5, with D possibly being TRBD1 (5 bases). Germline loops: CDR1 SGHVS, CDR2 FNYEAQ. This CDR3 is 13 amino acids long. V lost 10 bases and J lost 6, with 16 bases in between. In DNA form, the CDR3 reads TGTGCCACCGGGTGGGGGGTCGGTCAGCCCCAGCATTTT. Protein: CATGWGVGQPQHF.

There are many counts of this clonotype. V gene TRBV20-1 combines with J gene TRBJ2-3, with 8 nucleotides matching TRBD2. V dropped 5 bases and J dropped 3; count of bases not matched to a gene: 4. CDR1 and CDR2 from the germline V gene are DFQATT and SNEGSKA (reference sequence). There are 13 residues in the CDR3. The CDR3 DNA sequence: TGCAGTGCTTCGGGACTAGGAACAGATACGCAGTATTTT. This gives the protein CSASGLGTDTQYF.

At least ten counts were recorded for this clonotype. The chain employs TRBV12-3 or TRBV12-4 and TRBJ2-1, with 9 bases aligning to TRBD2. Losses at the gene ends were 6 bases for V and 3 bases for J; bases not matched to a gene: 6. The CDR3 is 15 amino acids. CDR3 coding DNA: TGTGCCAGCAGACGACTAGCGGAAGGCTACAATGAGCAGTTCTTC. Translated: CASRRLAEGYNEQFF.

This clonotype was recorded many times. This rearrangement joins TRBV30 to TRBJ1-2; 7 bases are a match to TRBD1. The CDR3 runs to 14 residues. Trimming at V came to 4 bases and at J to 6 bases, leaving 11 bases not matched to a gene. CDR1 is GTSNPN and CDR2 is SVGIG in the germline V gene (reference sequence). CDR3 sequence reads: CAWTKRGRSHGYTF. The DNA of the CDR3 is TGTGCCTGGACGAAGAGGGGGCGCTCTCATGGCTACACCTTC.

This clonotype has ten or more counts. The rearrangement uses TRBV12-3 or TRBV12-4 and TRBJ1-1, with D possibly TRBD1 on 5 matching bases. This CDR3 has 15 residues. Trimming left V 10 bases short and J 1 base short, with 19 bases between. In nucleotides, the CDR3 is TGTGCCATCGCCAGTACGGGGGGGAAGAACACTGAAGCTTTCTTT. This translates into CAIASTGGKNTEAFF.

J is TRBJ1-1 and V is TRBV11-3; 9 bases are a match to TRBD1. The J segment lost 1 base and the V segment lost 5 bases, leaving 5 bases of the junction unmatched. The CDR3 is 15 residues long. Germline V gene lookup returns CDR1 SGHNT and CDR2 YENEEA. The CDR3 bases are TGTGCCAGCAGCCAAAGGGGACAGGGGAACACTGAAGCTTTCTTT. This gives the protein CASSQRGQGNTEAFF.